The TCR beta chain under discussion was sequenced for a study of shared clonotypes between healthy human individuals. Study outcomes and limitations: Richness estimates generally favored naive over memory subsets. The sharing of 5% to 5.5% of naive CD4 clonotypes was seen across a handful of donors. Some clonotypes were shared by all four sorted-subset donors, while others were not shared. The non-shared ones had lower generation probabilities than the shared ones.

In the source study's methods: There were no quality scores in the junction-only immunoSEQ sequences, so filtering differed. The repertoire was sequenced with immunoSEQ multiplex PCR; TCRdb's copy has only in-frame clones and lacks some. For V, J and clone size, that table is used; D and trimming come from the DNA. Of about 1.5 million clones in the sample, nearly 99% were seen once. Trimming at V came to 4 bases and at J to 0 bases, leaving 3 bases not matched to a gene. Germline CDR1 is SGHNT and CDR2 is YYREEE (reference sequence). The CDR3 covers 14 residues. A word on this clone: Its matching antigen is unknown.

This sequence originates from a man younger than 45 in good health. The rearrangement uses TRBV5-4 and TRBJ1-2; 7 bases agree with TRBD1. The sample was naive CD4+ T cells sorted from blood. Subset meaning: CD45RA+ positively selected. The CDR3: CASSVGTANYGYTF. DNA of the CDR3: TGTGCCAGCAGCGTCGGGACAGCTAACTATGGCTACACCTTC. Looking up the rest from reference TRBV5-4 and TRBJ1-2 gives the full variable domain: ETGVTQSPTHLIKTRGQQVTLRCSSQSGHNTVSWYQQALGQGPQFIFQYYREEENGRGNFPPRFSGLQFPNYSSELNVNALELDDSALYLCASSVGTANYGYTFGSGTRLTVV.